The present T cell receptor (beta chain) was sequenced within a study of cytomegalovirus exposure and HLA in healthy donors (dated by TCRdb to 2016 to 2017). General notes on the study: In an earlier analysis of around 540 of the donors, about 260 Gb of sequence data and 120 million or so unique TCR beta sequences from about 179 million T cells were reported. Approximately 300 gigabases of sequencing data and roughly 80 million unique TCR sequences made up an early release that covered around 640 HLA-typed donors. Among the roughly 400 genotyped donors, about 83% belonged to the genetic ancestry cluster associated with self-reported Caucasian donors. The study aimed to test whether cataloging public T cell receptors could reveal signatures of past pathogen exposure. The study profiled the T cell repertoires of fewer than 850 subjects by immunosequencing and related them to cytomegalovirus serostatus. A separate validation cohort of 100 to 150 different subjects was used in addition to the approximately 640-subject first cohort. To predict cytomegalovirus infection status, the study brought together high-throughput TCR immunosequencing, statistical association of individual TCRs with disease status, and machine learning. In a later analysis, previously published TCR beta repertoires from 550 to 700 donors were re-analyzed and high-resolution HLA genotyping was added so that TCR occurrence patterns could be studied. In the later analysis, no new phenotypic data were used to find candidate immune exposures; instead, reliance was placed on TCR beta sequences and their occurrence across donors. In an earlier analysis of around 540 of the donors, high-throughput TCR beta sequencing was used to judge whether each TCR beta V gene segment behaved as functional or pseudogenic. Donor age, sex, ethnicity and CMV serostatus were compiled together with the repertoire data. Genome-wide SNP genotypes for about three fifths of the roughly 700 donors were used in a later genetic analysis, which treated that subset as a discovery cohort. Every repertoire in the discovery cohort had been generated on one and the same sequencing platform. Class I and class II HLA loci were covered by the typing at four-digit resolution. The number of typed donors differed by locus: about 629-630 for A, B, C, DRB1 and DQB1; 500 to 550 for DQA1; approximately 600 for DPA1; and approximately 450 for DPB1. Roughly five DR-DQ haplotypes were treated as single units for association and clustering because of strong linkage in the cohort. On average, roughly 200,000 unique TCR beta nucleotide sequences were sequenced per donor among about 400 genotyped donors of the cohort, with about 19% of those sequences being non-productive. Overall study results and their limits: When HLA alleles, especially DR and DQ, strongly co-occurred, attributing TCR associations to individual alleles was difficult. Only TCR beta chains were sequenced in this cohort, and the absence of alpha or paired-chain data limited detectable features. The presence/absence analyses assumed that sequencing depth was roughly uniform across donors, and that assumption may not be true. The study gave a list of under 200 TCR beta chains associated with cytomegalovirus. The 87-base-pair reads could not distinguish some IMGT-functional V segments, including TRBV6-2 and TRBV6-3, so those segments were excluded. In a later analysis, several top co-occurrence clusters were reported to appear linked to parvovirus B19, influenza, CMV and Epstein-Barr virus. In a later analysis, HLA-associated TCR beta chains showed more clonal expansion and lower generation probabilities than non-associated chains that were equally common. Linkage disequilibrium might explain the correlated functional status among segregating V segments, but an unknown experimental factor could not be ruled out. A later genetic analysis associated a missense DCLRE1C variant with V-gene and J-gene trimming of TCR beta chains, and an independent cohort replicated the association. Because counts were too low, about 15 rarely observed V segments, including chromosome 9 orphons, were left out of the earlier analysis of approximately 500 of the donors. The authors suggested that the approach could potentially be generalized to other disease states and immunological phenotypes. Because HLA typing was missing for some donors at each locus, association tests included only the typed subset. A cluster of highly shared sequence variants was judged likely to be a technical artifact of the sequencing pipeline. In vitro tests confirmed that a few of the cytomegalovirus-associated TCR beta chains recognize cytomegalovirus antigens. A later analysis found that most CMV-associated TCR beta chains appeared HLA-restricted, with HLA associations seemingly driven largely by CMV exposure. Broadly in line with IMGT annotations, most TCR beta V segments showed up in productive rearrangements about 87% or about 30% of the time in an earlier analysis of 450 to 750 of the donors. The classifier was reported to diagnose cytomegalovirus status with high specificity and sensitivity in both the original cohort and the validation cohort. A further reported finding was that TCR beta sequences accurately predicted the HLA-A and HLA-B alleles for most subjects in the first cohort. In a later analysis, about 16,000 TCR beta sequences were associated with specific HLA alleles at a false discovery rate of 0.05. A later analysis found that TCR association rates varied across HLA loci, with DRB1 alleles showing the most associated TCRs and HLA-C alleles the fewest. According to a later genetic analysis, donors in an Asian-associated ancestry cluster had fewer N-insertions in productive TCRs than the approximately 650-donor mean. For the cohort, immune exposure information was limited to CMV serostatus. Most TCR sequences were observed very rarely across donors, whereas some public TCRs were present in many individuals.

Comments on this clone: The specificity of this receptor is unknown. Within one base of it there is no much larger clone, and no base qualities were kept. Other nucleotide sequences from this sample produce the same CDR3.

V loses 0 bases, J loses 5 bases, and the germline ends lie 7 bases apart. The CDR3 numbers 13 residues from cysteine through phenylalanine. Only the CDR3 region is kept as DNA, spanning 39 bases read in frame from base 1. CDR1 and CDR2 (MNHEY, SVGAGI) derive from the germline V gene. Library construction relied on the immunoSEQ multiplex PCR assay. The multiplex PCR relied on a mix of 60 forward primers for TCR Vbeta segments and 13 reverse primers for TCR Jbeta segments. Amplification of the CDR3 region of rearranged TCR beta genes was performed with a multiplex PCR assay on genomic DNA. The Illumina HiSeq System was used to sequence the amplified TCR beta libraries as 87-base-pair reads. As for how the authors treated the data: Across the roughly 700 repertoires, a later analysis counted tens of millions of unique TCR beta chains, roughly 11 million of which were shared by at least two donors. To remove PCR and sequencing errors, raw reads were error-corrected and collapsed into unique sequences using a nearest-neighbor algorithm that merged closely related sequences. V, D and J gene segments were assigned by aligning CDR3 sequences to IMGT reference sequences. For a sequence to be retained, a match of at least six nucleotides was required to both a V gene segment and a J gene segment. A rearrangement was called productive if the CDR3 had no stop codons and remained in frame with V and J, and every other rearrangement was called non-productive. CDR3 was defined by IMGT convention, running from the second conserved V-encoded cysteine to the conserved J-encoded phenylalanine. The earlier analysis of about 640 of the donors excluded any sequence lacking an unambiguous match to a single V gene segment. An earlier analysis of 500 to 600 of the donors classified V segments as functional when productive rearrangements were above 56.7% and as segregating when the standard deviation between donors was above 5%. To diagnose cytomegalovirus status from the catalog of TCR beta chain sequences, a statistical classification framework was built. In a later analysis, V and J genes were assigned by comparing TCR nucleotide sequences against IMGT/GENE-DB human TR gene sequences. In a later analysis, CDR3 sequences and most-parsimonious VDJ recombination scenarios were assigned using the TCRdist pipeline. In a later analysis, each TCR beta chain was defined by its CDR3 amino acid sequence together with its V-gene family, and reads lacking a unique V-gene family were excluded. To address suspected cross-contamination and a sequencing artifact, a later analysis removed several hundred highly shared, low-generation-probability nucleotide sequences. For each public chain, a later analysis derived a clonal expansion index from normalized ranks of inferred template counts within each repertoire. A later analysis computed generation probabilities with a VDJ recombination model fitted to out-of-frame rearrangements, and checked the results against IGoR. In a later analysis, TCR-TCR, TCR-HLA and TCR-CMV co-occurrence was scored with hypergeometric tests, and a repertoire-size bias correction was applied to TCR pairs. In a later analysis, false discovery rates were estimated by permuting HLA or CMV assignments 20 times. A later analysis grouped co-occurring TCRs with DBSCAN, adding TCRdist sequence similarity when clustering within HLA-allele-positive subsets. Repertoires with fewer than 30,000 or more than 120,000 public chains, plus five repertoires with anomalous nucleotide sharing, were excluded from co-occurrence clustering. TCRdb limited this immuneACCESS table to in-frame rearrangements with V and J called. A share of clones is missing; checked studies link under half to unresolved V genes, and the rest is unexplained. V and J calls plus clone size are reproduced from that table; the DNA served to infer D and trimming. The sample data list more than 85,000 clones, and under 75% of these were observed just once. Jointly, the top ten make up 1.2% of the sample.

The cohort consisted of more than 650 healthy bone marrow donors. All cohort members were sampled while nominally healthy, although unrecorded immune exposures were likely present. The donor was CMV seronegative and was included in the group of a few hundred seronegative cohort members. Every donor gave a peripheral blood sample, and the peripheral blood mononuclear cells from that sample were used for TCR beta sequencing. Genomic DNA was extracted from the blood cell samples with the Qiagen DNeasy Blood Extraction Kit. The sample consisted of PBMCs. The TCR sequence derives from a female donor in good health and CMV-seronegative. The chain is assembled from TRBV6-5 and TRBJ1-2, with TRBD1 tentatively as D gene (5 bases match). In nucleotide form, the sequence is TGTGCCAGCAGTTACTCGGGGCAGTATGGCTACACCTTC. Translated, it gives CASSYSGQYGYTF.